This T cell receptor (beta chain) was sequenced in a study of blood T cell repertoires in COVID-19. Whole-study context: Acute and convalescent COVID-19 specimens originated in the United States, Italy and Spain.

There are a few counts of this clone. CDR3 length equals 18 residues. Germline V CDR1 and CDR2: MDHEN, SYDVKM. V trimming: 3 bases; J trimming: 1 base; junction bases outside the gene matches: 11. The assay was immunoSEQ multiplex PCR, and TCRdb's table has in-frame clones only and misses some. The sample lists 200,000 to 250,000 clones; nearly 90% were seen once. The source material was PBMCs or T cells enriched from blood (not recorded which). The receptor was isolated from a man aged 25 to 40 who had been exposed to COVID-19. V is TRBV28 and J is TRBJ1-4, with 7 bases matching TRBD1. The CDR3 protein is CASSFLTGSAGTNEKLFF. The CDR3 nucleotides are TGTGCCAGCAGTTTTTTGACAGGGAGCGCGGGAACTAATGAAAAACTGTTTTTT.